This T cell receptor beta chain was sequenced for a study of identical twins. In its sample, this clonotype was seen many times. Unique molecular identifiers were in the cDNA, with template-switch universal primer binding. TCRdb processed the 5' RACE reads anew with MiXCR; each CDR3 protein has one entry. The data hold about 390,000 distinct CDR3 sequences, with approximately 9.1% observed a single time. CDR1 and CDR2 from the germline V gene are SGHRS and YFSETQ. V was shortened by 4 bases and J by 2 bases, with 15 bases between the two germline ends. The CDR3 totals 15 residues. The chain carries TRBV5-1 and TRBJ1-1; D gene ambiguous. The sequenced sample was naive T cells sorted from blood. This receptor was obtained from a woman aged 45 to 65 in good health. This chain's CDR3 is CASSHPERVNTEAFF. The CDR3 DNA follows: TGCGCCAGCAGCCACCCGGAACGGGTAAACACTGAAGCTTTCTTT.